This TCR beta chain was captured in a study of T cells after yellow fever vaccination. This clonotype turned up a few times. MiXCR, applied by TCRdb to the 5' RACE reads, yields one record per CDR3 protein. This table holds roughly 250,000 distinct CDR3 sequences, about an eighth found once. Germline loops: CDR1 SGHAT, CDR2 FQNNGV. This CDR3 contains 19 residues. Trimming cost V 4 bases and J 0 bases; bases outside gene matches: 10. The specimen comprised CD4+ T cells sorted from PBMCs, sampled 45 days after the yellow fever booster vaccination. The V call is TRBV11-2, the J call TRBJ2-6; 9 nucleotides agree with TRBD1. This sequence was found in a man aged 25 to 40 who received the YFV17D yellow fever vaccine. The CDR3 region has the DNA TGTGCCAGCAGCTCTCCCTTGGGACAGGGTAACTCTGGGGCCAACGTCCTGACTTTC. Its translation: CASSSPLGQGNSGANVLTF. Full variable domain (rest looked up from reference TRBV11-2 and TRBJ2-6): EAGVAQSPRYKIIEKRQSVAFWCNPISGHATLYWYQQILGQGPKLLIQFQNNGVVDDSQLPKDRFSAERLKGVDSTLKIQPAKLEDSAVYLCASSSPLGQGNSGANVLTFGAGSRLTVL.